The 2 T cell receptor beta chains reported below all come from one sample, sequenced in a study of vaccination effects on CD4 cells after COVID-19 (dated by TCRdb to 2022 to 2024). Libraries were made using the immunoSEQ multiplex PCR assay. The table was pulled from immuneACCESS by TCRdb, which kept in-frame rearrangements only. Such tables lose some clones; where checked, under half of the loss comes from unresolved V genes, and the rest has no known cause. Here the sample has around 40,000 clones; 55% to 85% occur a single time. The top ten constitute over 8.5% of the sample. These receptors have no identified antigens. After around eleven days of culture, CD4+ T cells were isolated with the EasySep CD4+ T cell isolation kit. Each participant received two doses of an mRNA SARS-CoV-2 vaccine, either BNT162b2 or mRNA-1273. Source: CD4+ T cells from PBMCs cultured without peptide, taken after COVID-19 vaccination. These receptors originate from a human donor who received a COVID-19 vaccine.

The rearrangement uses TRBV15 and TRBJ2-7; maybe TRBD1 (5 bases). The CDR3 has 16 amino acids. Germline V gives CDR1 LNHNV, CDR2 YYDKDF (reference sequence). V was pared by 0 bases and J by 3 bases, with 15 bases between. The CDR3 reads CATSRDSGFLIYEQYF. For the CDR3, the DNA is TGTGCCACCAGCAGAGATTCAGGGTTTCTTATCTACGAGCAGTACTTC.

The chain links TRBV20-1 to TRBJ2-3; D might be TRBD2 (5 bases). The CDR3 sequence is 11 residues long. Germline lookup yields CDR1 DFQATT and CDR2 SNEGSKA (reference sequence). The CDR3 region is CSSLRGDTQYF. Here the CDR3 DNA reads TGCAGCAGCTTACGGGGAGATACGCAGTATTTT.